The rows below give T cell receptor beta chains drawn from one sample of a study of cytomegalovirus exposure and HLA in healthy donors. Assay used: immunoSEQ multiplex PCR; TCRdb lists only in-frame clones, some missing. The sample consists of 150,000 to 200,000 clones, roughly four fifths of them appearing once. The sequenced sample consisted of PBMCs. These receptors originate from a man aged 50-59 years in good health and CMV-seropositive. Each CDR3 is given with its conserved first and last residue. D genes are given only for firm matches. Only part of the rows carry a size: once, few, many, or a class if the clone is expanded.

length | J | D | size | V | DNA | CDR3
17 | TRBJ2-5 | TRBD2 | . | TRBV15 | TGTGCCACCAGCAGAGGGTTACAAGCGGGGGCTCAAGAGACCCAGTACTTC | CATSRGLQAGAQETQYF
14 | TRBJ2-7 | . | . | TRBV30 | TGTGCCTGGAGTGTACAGCTTATCCCGTACGAGCAGTACTTC | CAWSVQLIPYEQYF
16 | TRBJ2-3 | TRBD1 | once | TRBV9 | TGTGCCAGCGGATTCACCGGGACAGGGATCACAGATACGCAGTATTTT | CASGFTGTGITDTQYF
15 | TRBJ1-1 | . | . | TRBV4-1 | TGCGCCAGCAGCCTATCGGTCCAGGGGAACACTGAAGCTTTCTTT | CASSLSVQGNTEAFF
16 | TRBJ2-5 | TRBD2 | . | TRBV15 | TGTGCCACCAGCAGAGACGGTGCGGGGGGGCCTGAGACCCAGTACTTC | CATSRDGAGGPETQYF
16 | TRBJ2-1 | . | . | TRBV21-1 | TGTGCCAGCAGCAGCCAGCGGGACACACCATACAATGAGCAGTTCTTC | CASSSQRDTPYNEQFF
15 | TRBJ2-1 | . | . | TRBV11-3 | TGTGCCAGCAGCTTACTGGGCCGGGAGTGGGATGAGCAGTTCTTC | CASSLLGREWDEQFF
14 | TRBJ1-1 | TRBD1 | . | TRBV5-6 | TGTGCCAGCAGCTTTACAGGGGCAGGGACTGAAGCTTTCTTT | CASSFTGAGTEAFF
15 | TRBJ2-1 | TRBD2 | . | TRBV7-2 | TGTGCCAGCAGCTTAGGACGGGGGGGTTACAATGAGCAGTTCTTC | CASSLGRGGYNEQFF
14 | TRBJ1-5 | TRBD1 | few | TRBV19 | TGTGCCAGTAGTCCGCGACAGGGTCATCAGCCCCAGCATTTT | CASSPRQGHQPQHF
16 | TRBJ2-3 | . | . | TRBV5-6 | TGTGTCAGCAGCTCCGCTCTAGACGGGGGGCCAGATACGCAGTATTTT | CVSSSALDGGPDTQYF